The next 12 T cell receptor beta chains were all read from a single sample in a study of T cell repertoires in cytomegalovirus infection. TCRdb redid the calling of the reads with MiXCR, one entry per CDR3 protein. The sample holds roughly 500,000 distinct CDR3 sequences; 10% to 12% are singletons and the top ten take roughly 10%. Sample: PBMCs. These TCRs come from a human donor in good health (CMV status not recorded). Some clones in this sample may be carry-over from other donors' samples.

The rearrangement joins TRBV27 to TRBJ2-3; 7 bases line up with TRBD2. J lost 0 bases, V lost 5 bases, and 5 bases had no gene match. Germline V gene sequence: CDR1 MNHEY, CDR2 SMNVEV (reference sequence). The CDR3 loop spans 15 amino acids. The CDR3 is CASSTRTSSTDTQYF. In DNA, the CDR3 is TGTGCCAGCAGTACCCGGACTAGTAGCACAGATACGCAGTATTTT.

There are many counts of this clonotype. J is TRBJ1-3 and V is TRBV11-2; 8 bases align to TRBD1. Germline V CDR1 and CDR2: SGHAT, FQNNGV. The CDR3 sequence is 14 residues long. The ends lost 5 bases at V and 4 bases at J; junction bases unmatched: 4. CDR3 nucleotide sequence: TGTGCCAGCAGCGTACAGGGGGTCGGAAACACCATATATTTT. Amino acids: CASSVQGVGNTIYF.

This clonotype was seen at least ten times. The CDR3 sequence: CASSLHRTNTGELFF. The CDR3 coding sequence is TGTGCCAGCAGTTTACACAGGACGAACACCGGGGAGCTGTTTTTT. The rearrangement joins TRBV12-3 or TRBV12-4 to TRBJ2-2; tentative D call: TRBD1 (5 bases). The V gene lost 2 bases and the J gene lost 0 bases, with 7 bases spanning the gap. The CDR3 length is 15 residues.

The chain carries TRBV20-1 and TRBJ2-1; 9 bases match TRBD2. Trimming cost V 2 bases and J 9 bases; bases outside gene matches: 14. Germline CDR1 reads DFQATT; CDR2 reads SNEGSKA (reference sequence). CDR3 size: 16 residues. The CDR3 DNA sequence: TGCAGTGCTAGAAACAGCGGGGGGCCTACCGAGGGTGAGCAGTTCTTC. This gives the protein CSARNSGGPTEGEQFF.

This clonotype was recorded a few times. The chain combines TRBV20-1 with TRBJ2-7, with D possibly being TRBD1 (6 bases). The CDR3 has 13 amino acids. Trimming left V 3 bases short and J 4 bases short, with 13 bases between. The germline V gene encodes CDR1 DFQATT and CDR2 SNEGSKA (reference sequence). The CDR3 region has the DNA TGCAGTGCTAGCCAGAGGGGGTTGTACGAGCAGTACTTC. Residues: CSASQRGLYEQYF.

The rearrangement links TRBV27 to TRBJ1-1; D gene ambiguous. This CDR3 region has 12 residues. V gave up 6 bases and J gave up 6 bases, with 11 bases separating them. Per the germline V gene, CDR1 is MNHEY and CDR2 is SMNVEV (reference sequence). CDR3 DNA: TGTGCCAGCAGGGGAACCGGGCCTGAAGCTTTCTTT. It is translated as CASRGTGPEAFF.

This clonotype was seen repeatedly, ten times or more. V gene TRBV5-8 combines with J gene TRBJ1-1, with 7 bases lining up with TRBD1. Germline V lookup: CDR1 SGHTS, CDR2 YDEGEE. The length of the CDR3 is 14 residues. V dropped 5 bases and J dropped 5; count of bases not matched to a gene: 9. The CDR3 nucleotides read TGTGCCAGCAGTTCAAGAGGGGGCCTAACTGAAGCTTTCTTT. Translation gives CASSSRGGLTEAFF.

The sample holds many counts of this clonotype. The chain is built from TRBV12-3 or TRBV12-4 and TRBJ1-2, with 9 bases lining up with TRBD1. Trimming at V came to 6 bases and at J to 4 bases, leaving 9 bases not matched to a gene. The length of the CDR3 is 15 residues. Written as DNA, the CDR3 is TGTGCCAGCAGCCTACGACAGGGGGTTGGCTATGGCTACACCTTC. Amino acids: CASSLRQGVGYGYTF.

This clonotype was recorded many times. This rearrangement joins TRBV2 to TRBJ2-7; tentatively, D is TRBD2 (5 bases). V lost 1 base and J lost 1, with 11 bases in between. There are 15 residues in the CDR3. CDR1 and CDR2 from the germline V gene are SNHLY and FYNNEI. The CDR3, as DNA: TGTGCCAGCAGTGAAGGGAGGTCCTCGTCCTACGAGCAGTACTTC. Amino acids: CASSEGRSSSYEQYF.

This clonotype was counted ten times or more. The chain links TRBV7-9 to TRBJ1-1, with 7 bases that match TRBD1. Per the germline V gene, CDR1 is SEHNR and CDR2 is FQNEAQ (reference sequence). Trimming cost V 6 bases and J 4 bases; bases outside gene matches: 2. The CDR3 spans 12 residues. The CDR3 loop reads CASSTGATEAFF. The CDR3 DNA reads TGTGCCAGCAGTACAGGGGCCACTGAAGCTTTCTTT.

This clonotype showed up many times. The chain uses TRBV6-5 and TRBJ2-1; weak D call: TRBD2 (5 bases). Trimming removed 0 bases from V and 1 base from J, with 10 bases in between. The CDR3 runs 16 residues. CDR1 is MNHEY and CDR2 is SVGAGI in the germline V gene. CDR3 loop: CASSYSIAGSYNEQFF. CDR3 in DNA: TGTGCCAGCAGTTACTCGATCGCGGGTTCCTACAATGAGCAGTTCTTC.

In its sample, this clonotype was seen many times. The rearrangement links TRBV11-2 to TRBJ2-1; 12 bases are a match to TRBD2. Germline CDR1 and CDR2: SGHAT and FQNNGV. The CDR3 is made up of 18 amino acids. V shed 5 bases and J 2 bases; nucleotides not matched to a gene: 10. The CDR3 protein is CASSTKTSGGTPYNEQFF. In nucleotides, the CDR3 is TGTGCCAGCAGCACGAAGACTAGCGGGGGAACCCCCTACAATGAGCAGTTCTTC.